This TCR beta chain was sequenced for a study of STAT5B mutations in CD4+ large granular lymphocyte leukemia. Findings and limits, study-wide: 8/27 top patient clones versus 2/35 control clones were TRBV06-family. Data were not HLA-matched across samples.

Regarding this clone: What it binds is unknown.

The assay was run at survey level. The assay was immunoSEQ multiplex PCR, and TCRdb's table has in-frame clones only and misses some. Of about 35,000 clones listed, more than 65% are singletons. Trimming removed 1 base from V and 13 bases from J, with 11 bases in between. CDR1 is LNHNV, CDR2 YYDKDF, per germline (reference sequence). This CDR3 contains 12 residues. This sequence joins TRBV15 and TRBJ2-1, with D possibly TRBD1 on 6 matching bases. The sample taken for sequencing was CD4+ T cells from blood buffy coats. The sequence came from a human donor in good health. CDR3 amino acids: CATSRVNRDQFF. The CDR3 DNA sequence: TGTGCCACCAGCAGAGTCAACAGGGACCAGTTCTTC.